This record covers a single T cell receptor (beta chain). Its target is unknown. The data were obtained in a study of cytomegalovirus exposure and HLA in healthy donors. Study-level results: Using the classifier, cytomegalovirus status was reportedly diagnosed with high specificity and sensitivity.

Donors were drawn from the 120-subject validation cohort, separate from the approximately 700-subject first cohort. Trimming took 5 bases from V and 6 from J; bases not matched to a gene: 18. The CDR3 is 19 amino acids. The germline V gene encodes CDR1 SGHVS and CDR2 FQNEAQ. Sequencing used immunoSEQ multiplex PCR; TCRdb keeps in-frame clones, though not all of them. The table lists about 200,000 clones, roughly 91% of them singletons. The chain combines TRBV7-8 with TRBJ2-2, with 10 bases matching TRBD1. Sequencing was performed on PBMCs. This TCR came from a woman between 18 and 29 years old in good health and CMV-seropositive. This chain's CDR3 is CASSPIMGSTGGRAGELFF. CDR3 bases: TGTGCCAGCAGCCCTATTATGGGGTCGACAGGGGGCAGGGCCGGGGAGCTGTTTTTT.